These 30 T cell receptor beta chains share one sample of origin, sequenced in a study of high-grade serous ovarian cancer treatment subgroups. Tumor tissue was taken before any definitive surgery or chemotherapy was given. The protocol was immunoSEQ multiplex PCR, while the TCRdb copy is restricted to in-frame clones and leaves out a portion. The data hold 30,000 or so clones, with under 90% observed a single time. The specimen sequenced was tumor tissue. The receptors stem from a human donor with high-grade serous ovarian cancer.

The chain has TRBV5-6 and TRBJ2-7; the D is unclear. The germline gives CDR1 SGHDT, CDR2 YYEEEE. The CDR3 is 12 amino acids. Trimming cost V 4 bases and J 3 bases, with 8 bases left between them. The CDR3 bases are TGTGCCAGCAGCCATAATCACTACGAGCAGTACTTC. This gives the protein CASSHNHYEQYF.

J is TRBJ2-7 and V is TRBV5-1; TRBD2 matches at 12 bases. The V gene's germline CDR1 is SGHRS and CDR2 YFSETQ. With V trimmed by 0 bases and J by 7 bases, 11 bases remained unmatched. This CDR3 is built from 17 residues. As DNA, the CDR3 is TGCGCCAGCAGCTTGGGGGTATGGACTAGCGGGGCCTTGGAGCAGTACTTC. This sequence encodes CASSLGVWTSGALEQYF.

This clone was counted a single time. V usage is TRBV4-1 and J usage is TRBJ2-4; no reliable D call. V shed 4 bases and J shed 9 bases, with 10 bases lying between them. The germline V gene encodes CDR1 MGHRA and CDR2 YSYEKL. This CDR3 has 12 amino acids. The CDR3, as DNA: TGCGCCAGCAGCCTGCCGTATGGCATTCAGTACTTC. This encodes CASSLPYGIQYF.

This chain connects TRBV6-6 to TRBJ2-5, with 11 bases matching TRBD2. V shed 7 bases and J 2 bases; nucleotides not matched to a gene: 6. Germline CDR1 reads MNHNY; CDR2 reads SVGAGI (reference sequence). This CDR3 is built from 15 residues. This CDR3 reads CASIPGLAAQETQYF. Written as DNA, the CDR3 is TGTGCCAGCATCCCGGGACTAGCGGCACAAGAGACCCAGTACTTC.

J is TRBJ2-3 and V is TRBV19; D gene uncertain. The ends were cut back, 0 bases at V and 4 bases at J, with 11 bases in the middle. Germline CDR1 LNHDA, CDR2 SQIVND (reference sequence). The CDR3 is 15 residues long. Here the CDR3 reads CASSIDPSRSDTQYF. CDR3 coding DNA: TGTGCCAGTAGTATAGATCCTAGTAGATCAGATACGCAGTATTTT.

The rearrangement joins TRBV30 to TRBJ1-1; the match to TRBD1 covers 7 bases. The CDR3 runs to 16 residues. V lost 3 bases to trimming and J lost 5 bases; unmatched junction nucleotides: 15. Germline CDR1 and CDR2: GTSNPN and SVGIG (reference sequence). The CDR3 DNA follows: TGTGCCTGGAGCCGACCCCGGGACAGTAGAACAACTGAAGCTTTCTTT. It translates to CAWSRPRDSRTTEAFF.

The chain uses TRBV28 and TRBJ2-7; 9 bases map to TRBD2. The V gene end was trimmed by 3 bases and the J gene end by 6 bases; junction bases not matched to a gene: 9. CDR3 length: 15 residues. Per germline, CDR1 MDHEN and CDR2 SYDVKM. CDR3 DNA: TGTGCCAGCAGTTTGCCGATTAGCGGGAGAATCGAGCAGTACTTC. Translation gives CASSLPISGRIEQYF. The full variable domain, in which reference TRBV28 and TRBJ2-7 provide the parts outside the CDR3, is DVKVTQSSRYLVKRTGEKVFLECVQDMDHENMFWYRQDPGLGLRLIYFSYDVKMKEKGDIPEGYSVSREKKERFSLILESASTNQTSMYLCASSLPISGRIEQYFGPGTRLTVT.

The gene calls are TRBV5-6 and TRBJ2-1, with 7 bases that match TRBD2. This CDR3 has 17 residues. V gave up 4 bases and J gave up 3 bases; unmatched junction bases: 13. The V gene's germline CDR1 is SGHDT and CDR2 YYEEEE. CDR3 nucleotide sequence: TGTGCCAGCAGCGTAGCAGCGGGACTATTGATCTACAATGAGCAGTTCTTC. Encoded protein: CASSVAAGLLIYNEQFF.

The V call is TRBV28, the J call TRBJ2-1; TRBD2 agrees at 12 bases. The CDR3 sequence is 17 residues long. The germline V gene encodes CDR1 MDHEN and CDR2 SYDVKM. Trimming cost V 5 bases and J 4 bases; bases outside gene matches: 9. CDR3 residues: CASSDRLAGAVYNEQFF. CDR3 nucleotides: TGTGCCAGCAGTGATAGACTAGCGGGAGCCGTATACAATGAGCAGTTCTTC.

The chain carries TRBV7-9 and TRBJ2-3, with D perhaps matching TRBD1 or TRBD2 (5 bases each). This CDR3 is built from 15 residues. CDR1 SEHNR and CDR2 FQNEAQ come from the germline V gene (reference sequence). Trimming cost V 3 bases and J 0 bases, with 10 bases left between them. In DNA form, the CDR3 reads TGTGCCAGCAGCTTGTTGGGACGGAGCACAGATACGCAGTATTTT. Translation: CASSLLGRSTDTQYF.

The J gene is TRBJ2-7, the V gene TRBV5-4, with D possibly matching TRBD2 (5 bases). CDR3 length equals 16 residues. Trimming stripped 4 bases from V and 7 bases from J, with 24 bases between. The germline gives CDR1 SGHNT, CDR2 YYREEE (reference sequence). CDR3 loop: CASSGVRAGHRTEQYF. Written as DNA, the CDR3 is TGTGCCAGCAGCGGGGTTCGGGCGGGCCATAGGACTGAGCAGTACTTC.

The sample holds a few counts of this clone. The genes are TRBV30 and TRBJ2-2; maybe TRBD1 (6 bases). V shed 8 bases and J shed 5 bases, with 12 bases lying between them. This CDR3 region has 12 residues. The germline V gene encodes CDR1 GTSNPN and CDR2 SVGIG (reference sequence). CDR3 DNA: TGTGCCGGAACAGGGCTGACCGGGGAGCTGTTTTTT. Translation: CAGTGLTGELFF.

This clone occurred a few times. The chain combines TRBV6-1 with TRBJ1-1, with D perhaps TRBD1 (6 bases). The CDR3 length is 14 residues. In germline, CDR1 is MNHNS, CDR2 SASEGT. V was cut by 8 bases and J by 3 bases, with 16 bases left in between. The CDR3 bases are TGTGCCAGCTTTTTAAGGGGGGCGGACACTGAAGCTTTCTTT. Encoded protein: CASFLRGADTEAFF.

This chain connects TRBV11-1 to TRBJ2-1; 8 bases line up with TRBD2. Germline CDR1 is SGHAT and CDR2 is FQDESV (reference sequence). This CDR3 is built from 17 residues. Unmatched junction bases numbered 10, after V lost 1 base and J lost 5 bases. Here the CDR3 reads CASSLGGSGRRHNEQFF. CDR3 nucleotide sequence: TGTGCCAGCAGCTTAGGAGGGAGCGGGAGACGTCACAATGAGCAGTTCTTC. The entire variable domain, with the rest obtained from reference TRBV11-1 and TRBJ2-1, is as follows: EAEVAQSPRYKITEKSQAVAFWCDPISGHATLYWYRQILGQGPELLVQFQDESVVDDSQLPKDRFSAERLKGVDSTLKIQPAELGDSAMYLCASSLGGSGRRHNEQFFGPGTRLTVL.

The V gene is TRBV5-4, the J gene TRBJ2-3, with D possibly TRBD2 on 5 matching bases. The V end lost 1 base, the J end lost 6 bases, and 6 bases lay between the germline ends. The CDR3 has 12 amino acids. Germline CDR1 and CDR2: SGHNT and YYREEE (reference sequence). The CDR3 reads CASSLTSDTQYF. As DNA, the CDR3 is TGTGCCAGCAGCTTGACTAGTGATACGCAGTATTTT. Full variable domain (remainder filled in from reference TRBV5-4 and TRBJ2-3): ETGVTQSPTHLIKTRGQQVTLRCSSQSGHNTVSWYQQALGQGPQFIFQYYREEENGRGNFPPRFSGLQFPNYSSELNVNALELDDSALYLCASSLTSDTQYFGPGTRLTVL.

The J gene is TRBJ1-4, the V gene TRBV5-1, with a possible D match to TRBD1 (5 bases). This CDR3 contains 17 residues. The germline gives CDR1 SGHRS, CDR2 YFSETQ. Deletions cut 0 bases from V and 6 bases from J, with 18 bases between. CDR3 sequence reads: CASSLAGAGRQYEKLFF. The CDR3 nucleotides read TGCGCCAGCAGCTTGGCCGGGGCAGGGAGACAGTATGAAAAACTGTTTTTT.

The chain joins TRBV28 to TRBJ1-4; TRBD1 might be the D (6 bases). The CDR3 consists of 17 residues. V was cut by 6 bases and J by 4 bases, with 21 bases left in between. Germline CDR1 MDHEN, CDR2 SYDVKM. The CDR3 sequence: CASRGLPRTAVNEKLFF. In DNA form, the CDR3 reads TGTGCCAGCAGGGGACTGCCACGGACAGCAGTTAATGAAAAACTGTTTTTT.

The chain couples TRBV9 to TRBJ2-7; D perhaps matches TRBD2 (7 bases). The V gene lost 0 bases and the J gene lost 5 bases, with 12 bases spanning the gap. In germline, CDR1 is SGDLS, CDR2 YYNGEE. The CDR3 has 14 amino acids. In DNA, the CDR3 is TGTGCCAGCAGCGTAGGAAGGGGGGGCGACGAGCAGTACTTC. Encoded protein: CASSVGRGGDEQYF.

This clone was seen just once. The chain recombines TRBV10-3 with TRBJ2-7, with D perhaps matching TRBD2 (6 bases). V lost 8 bases and J 4 bases, leaving 15 bases between the germline ends. CDR1 is ENHRY and CDR2 is SYGVKD in the germline V gene. This CDR3 spans 13 amino acids. CDR3 DNA sequence: TGTGCCATCTGGGACTTGTCCCTTTACGAGCAGTACTTC. This gives the protein CAIWDLSLYEQYF.

The chain uses TRBV11-3 and TRBJ2-7, with D hard to call. The CDR3 contains 14 residues. Trimming stripped 1 base from V and 3 bases from J, with 10 bases between. From germline, CDR1 is SGHNT and CDR2 YENEEA. Written as DNA, the CDR3 is TGTGCCAGCAGCTTAGGGCCGAACAGCTACGAGCAGTACTTC. This sequence encodes CASSLGPNSYEQYF.

The chain joins TRBV6-1 to TRBJ2-4; maybe TRBD1 (6 bases). Germline values: CDR1 MNHNS, CDR2 SASEGT. Between the trimmed V and J ends, which lost 4 bases and 6 bases, there was a span of 7 bases. CDR3 size: 12 residues. CDR3 sequence reads: CASSARGNIQYF. The CDR3 DNA follows: TGTGCCAGCAGTGCCAGGGGAAACATTCAGTACTTC.

CDR3 nucleotide sequence: TGTGCCAGCAGCGCTCAGGCCCAGACCTACGAGCAGTACTTC. Translation gives CASSAQAQTYEQYF. The chain recombines TRBV7-2 with TRBJ2-7; D unclear. The V and J ends lost 5 bases and 2 bases respectively, with 13 bases between them. The CDR3 runs to 14 residues. CDR1 is SGHTA, CDR2 FQGNSA, per germline.

The V call is TRBV27, the J call TRBJ2-2, with 8 bases identical to TRBD1. There are 17 residues in the CDR3. In germline, CDR1 is MNHEY, CDR2 SMNVEV (reference sequence). V was pared by 6 bases and J by 3 bases, with 12 bases of the junction left unmatched. CDR3: CASSRRGTGYDTGELFF. The CDR3 region has the DNA TGTGCCAGCAGCCGTAGGGGGACAGGATATGACACCGGGGAGCTGTTTTTT.

This clone was counted between two and nine times. The CDR3 loop is CASSPQSGPNGYGYTF. CDR3 sequence (DNA): TGTGCCAGCTCACCACAGTCTGGACCGAACGGCTATGGCTACACCTTC. The rearrangement joins TRBV18 to TRBJ1-2; D call uncertain. CDR3 length equals 16 residues. V was trimmed by 1 base and J by 4 bases, leaving 16 bases between them. In germline, CDR1 is KGHSH, CDR2 LQKENI.

The rearrangement joins TRBV29-1 to TRBJ2-2; 8 bases map to TRBD1. Germline V gene sequence: CDR1 SQVTM, CDR2 ANQGSEA. The length of the CDR3 is 14 residues. V gave up 6 bases and J gave up 4 bases; unmatched junction bases: 7. CDR3: CSVGRQGSTGELFF. CDR3 DNA: TGCAGCGTGGGGAGACAGGGGAGCACCGGGGAGCTGTTTTTT.

This clone appeared a single time. This sequence joins TRBV19 and TRBJ1-2; 8 bases align to TRBD1. This CDR3 is 14 amino acids long. Germline V lookup: CDR1 LNHDA, CDR2 SQIVND (reference sequence). V shed 4 bases and J 7 bases; nucleotides not matched to a gene: 8. CDR3 nucleotide sequence: TGTGCCAGTAGTACCAGGGGGCCTATTGGTGGCTACACCTTC. Amino acids: CASSTRGPIGGYTF.

V gene TRBV20-1 combines with J gene TRBJ2-7; D is unclear. V gave up 1 base and J gave up 6 bases, with 7 bases separating them. Germline values: CDR1 DFQATT, CDR2 SNEGSKA (reference sequence). CDR3 length: 11 residues. CDR3 region: CSARVASEQYF. The CDR3 DNA reads TGCAGTGCTAGAGTTGCGTCCGAGCAGTACTTC.

This clone was observed once. The V gene is TRBV11-1, the J gene TRBJ1-1; no firm D call. The CDR3 is made up of 15 amino acids. V lost 1 base and J 1 base, leaving 10 bases between the germline ends. From germline, CDR1 is SGHAT and CDR2 FQDESV (reference sequence). Here the CDR3 DNA reads TGTGCCAGCAGCTTAGATTCGGGGAAGAACACTGAAGCTTTCTTT. As protein: CASSLDSGKNTEAFF.

This clone has just a few counts. The chain has TRBV28 and TRBJ2-7, with 12 bases lining up with TRBD2. The CDR3 contains 13 residues. The ends lost 8 bases at V and 7 bases at J; junction bases unmatched: 6. Looked up from germline, CDR1 is MDHEN and CDR2 is SYDVKM. The CDR3 nucleotides are TGTGCCAGCGCTAGCGGGAGGGCCCGGGAGCAGTACTTC. Residues: CASASGRAREQYF.

The chain couples TRBV5-6 to TRBJ2-1; 11 bases are a match to TRBD2. The CDR3 length is 15 residues. V shed 5 bases, J shed 4 bases, and the junction held 5 bases outside the gene matches. Germline CDR1 and CDR2: SGHDT and YYEEEE. The CDR3 coding sequence is TGTGCCAGCAGTTCCGGGACTAGCGGTTACAATGAGCAGTTCTTC. It is translated as CASSSGTSGYNEQFF.